This TCR beta chain emerged from a study of blood T cell repertoires in COVID-19. V dropped 4 bases and J dropped 2; count of bases not matched to a gene: 5. This CDR3 has 14 amino acids. Germline V gene sequence: CDR1 LGHDT, CDR2 YNNKEL (reference sequence). The data were produced by immunoSEQ multiplex PCR, yet TCRdb's version contains in-frame clones alone and is incomplete. The table has approximately 110,000 clones, 70% to 85% seen once. This clone was seen a few times. The rearrangement links TRBV3-1 (or the pseudogene TRBV3-2) to TRBJ2-7, with 7 bases fitting TRBD1. Specimen: peripheral blood. The clonotype comes from a human donor with acute or convalescent COVID-19. The donor label of this sample is uncertain. The CDR3 here is CASSPWQGAYEQYV. The DNA of the CDR3 is TGTGCCAGCAGCCCATGGCAGGGGGCCTACGAGCAGTACGTC.